The rows below give T cell receptor beta chains drawn from one sample of a study of neurological immune-mediated disorders. MiXCR, applied by TCRdb to the 5' RACE reads, yields one record per CDR3 protein. The table has about 59,000 distinct CDR3 sequences, 3% to 4.5% seen once. The sequencing sample was made of PBMCs. All receptors come from a woman aged 25-40 years with multiple sclerosis. The CDR3 runs from the conserved cysteine through the conserved F or W. A D gene is named only where the DNA matches it firmly. Clone sizes are given selectively: once, few, many, or a class where the clone is expanded.

clone size	V gene	J gene	D gene	CDR3 DNA	CDR3 protein
many	TRBV5-1	TRBJ2-1	-	TGCGCCAGCAGCTTGTTTGGCGGACAAGACAATGAGCAGTTCTTC	CASSLFGGQDNEQFF
many	TRBV5-1	TRBJ1-6	-	TGCGCCAGCAGCTTGGACTCTGAGATTTCACCCCTCCACTTT	CASSLDSEISPLHF
many	TRBV18	TRBJ2-7	-	TGTGCCAGCTCCGTCCTCTCCTACGAGCAGTACTTC	CASSVLSYEQYF
many	TRBV20-1	TRBJ1-6	TRBD1	TGCAGTGTCACGACAGGGACACCCCTCCACTTT	CSVTTGTPLHF
many	TRBV7-6	TRBJ2-3	TRBD2	TGTGCCAGCAGCTTAGGGACTAGCTGGGGAGATACGCAGTATTTT	CASSLGTSWGDTQYF
many	TRBV20-1	TRBJ2-5	-	TGCAGTGCTAGAGATGCGGGAAAAGAGACCCAGTACTTC	CSARDAGKETQYF
many	TRBV11-2	TRBJ2-5	-	TGTGCCAGCAGCTTAGATGAGCAAGAGACCCAGTACTTC	CASSLDEQETQYF
many	TRBV7-6	TRBJ2-7	TRBD1	TGTGCCAGCAGGCAAGCCGGGACAGGGAGCTACGAGCAGTACTTC	CASRQAGTGSYEQYF
once	TRBV12-3/TRBV12-4	TRBJ2-2	TRBD2	TGTGCCAGCAGTTTATTAGCGGGAGCGACCGGGGAGCTGTTTTTT	CASSLLAGATGELFF
many	TRBV7-8	TRBJ2-3	-	TGTGCCAGCAGCTCGTACGCACGACAGGGACTTAGCACAGATACGCAGTATTTT	CASSSYARQGLSTDTQYF
many	TRBV5-1	TRBJ2-7	-	TGCGCCAGCAGCTCACAGGGTGTCTACGAGCAGTACTTC	CASSSQGVYEQYF
many	TRBV20-1	TRBJ1-2	-	TGCAGTGCTAACAGGGACGTCTATGGCTACACCTTC	CSANRDVYGYTF
-	TRBV4-1	TRBJ2-5	TRBD1	TGCGCAAGCAGAGAAGGACAGGGTGCAGAGACCCAGCACTTC	CASREGQGAETQHF
few	TRBV24-1	TRBJ1-5	-	TGTGCCACCAGTGATTTGTCCGGCAATCAGCCCCAGAATTTT	CATSDLSGNQPQNF
medium-sized	TRBV7-8	TRBJ2-3	TRBD2	TGTGCCAGCAACTTAGCGGGGGGGCCATCTACGCAGTATTTT	CASNLAGGPSTQYF
many	TRBV10-3	TRBJ2-5	-	TGTGCCATCAAAAGCGGTGGAGAGACCCAGTACTTC	CAIKSGGETQYF
many	TRBV5-1	TRBJ1-1	-	TGCGCCAGCCTGGGGGGGACGGGGAACACTGAAGCTTTCTTT	CASLGGTGNTEAFF
many	TRBV5-1	TRBJ2-2	TRBD1	TGCGCCAGCAGCTATGACAGGGGGCGGACCGGGGAGCTGTTTTTT	CASSYDRGRTGELFF
many	TRBV4-1	TRBJ2-7	TRBD2	TGCGCCAGCAGCCAAGATGGGGGGGGTAGGTACTACGAGCAGTACTTC	CASSQDGGGRYYEQYF
-	TRBV7-9	TRBJ2-7	-	TGTGCCAGCAGCATGGACACCCCAGAGCAGTACTTC	CASSMDTPEQYF
few	TRBV5-1	TRBJ1-5	-	TGCGCCAGCAGTTCCGGGACGAACAATCAGCCCCAGAATTTT	CASSSGTNNQPQNF
many	TRBV5-1	TRBJ2-4	TRBD1	TGCGCCAGCAGCTTGGAAGGACAGGGATTTCAGTACTTC	CASSLEGQGFQYF
many	TRBV5-1	TRBJ2-7	-	TGCGCCAGCAGCCTATTCGGAGGGACAGCCAGAGAGCAGTACTTC	CASSLFGGTAREQYF
many	TRBV6-5	TRBJ2-2	-	TGTGCCAGCAGTTACCCGACAGCCGGGGAGCTGTTTTTT	CASSYPTAGELFF
many	TRBV2	TRBJ1-1	-	TGTGCCAGCAGGACGGGGGGCACTGAAGCTTTCTTT	CASRTGGTEAFF
-	TRBV7-2	TRBJ2-1	TRBD1	TGTGCCAGCAGCCTACTGAGGGGGCCCTATGAGCAGTTCTTC	CASSLLRGPYEQFF
many	TRBV28	TRBJ1-2	-	TGTGCCAGCAGGGGGACGGATGGGGGCTACACCTTC	CASRGTDGGYTF
many	TRBV5-1	TRBJ2-7	-	TGCGCCAGCAGCCTGGGGGGGGGCCCCTACGAGCAGTACTTC	CASSLGGGPYEQYF
many	TRBV29-1	TRBJ2-5	-	TGCAGCTCAGGGGGGGGGAAGGAAGAGACCCAGTACTTC	CSSGGGKEETQYF
many	TRBV5-1	TRBJ1-1	TRBD1	TGCGCCAGCAGCTCGGGACAGGGAAGCGCTGAAGCTTTCTTT	CASSSGQGSAEAFF
many	TRBV20-1	TRBJ2-7	TRBD1	TGCAGTGCTCACATCCGGGACAGAGAATACGAGCAGTACTTC	CSAHIRDREYEQYF
few	TRBV4-3	TRBJ2-7	-	TGCGCCAGCAGCCAAGACCGCTCTTTTGCCTACGAGCAGTACTTC	CASSQDRSFAYEQYF
many	TRBV5-1	TRBJ1-1	-	TGCGCCAGCAGCTTGGGGGTGGTCAACACTGAAGCTTTCTTT	CASSLGVVNTEAFF